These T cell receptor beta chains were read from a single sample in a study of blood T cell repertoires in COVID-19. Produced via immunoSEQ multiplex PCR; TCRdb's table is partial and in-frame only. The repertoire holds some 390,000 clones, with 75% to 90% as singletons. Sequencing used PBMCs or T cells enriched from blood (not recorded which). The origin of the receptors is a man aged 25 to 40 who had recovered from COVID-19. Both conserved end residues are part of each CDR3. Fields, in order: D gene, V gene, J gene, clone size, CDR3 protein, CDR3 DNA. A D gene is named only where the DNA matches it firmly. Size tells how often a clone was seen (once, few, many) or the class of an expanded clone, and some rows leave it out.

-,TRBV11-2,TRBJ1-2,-,CASSKNSGNYGYTF,TGTGCCAGCAGCAAAAACTCAGGGAACTATGGCTACACCTTC
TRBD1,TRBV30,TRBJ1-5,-,CAWRALGQEHGAQHF,TGTGCCTGGAGAGCTCTGGGACAGGAGCATGGGGCCCAGCATTTT
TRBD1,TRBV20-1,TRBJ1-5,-,CSASWGQGYQPQHF,TGCAGTGCTAGTTGGGGACAGGGCTATCAGCCCCAGCATTTT
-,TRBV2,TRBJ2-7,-,CASSDDRVYEQYF,TGTGCCAGCAGTGATGATAGAGTCTACGAGCAGTACTTC
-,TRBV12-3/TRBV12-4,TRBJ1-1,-,CASSLRRTEAFF,TGTGCCAGCAGTTTACGGAGGACTGAAGCTTTCTTT
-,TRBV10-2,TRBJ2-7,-,CASSGLTGSYEQYF,TGCGCCAGCAGTGGACTGACGGGTTCCTACGAGCAGTACTTC
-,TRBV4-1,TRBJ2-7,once,CASSQSLQGLYEQYF,TGCGCCAGCAGCCAATCCCTACAGGGCCTCTACGAGCAGTACTTC
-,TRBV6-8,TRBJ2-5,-,CANTNWTDQETQYF,TGTGCCAATACAAACTGGACAGACCAAGAGACCCAGTACTTC
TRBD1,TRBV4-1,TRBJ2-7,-,CASSQDPDRVYEQYF,TGCGCCAGCAGCCAAGATCCTGACAGGGTTTACGAGCAGTACTTC
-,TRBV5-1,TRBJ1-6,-,CASSNEKLSNSPLHF,TGCGCCAGCAGCAACGAGAAGCTTTCTAATTCACCCCTCCACTTT
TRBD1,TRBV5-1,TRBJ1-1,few,CASSSRQGARTEAFF,TGCGCCAGCAGTTCAAGACAGGGGGCGCGGACTGAAGCTTTCTTT
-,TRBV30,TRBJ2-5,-,CAWSRRGRRVETQYF,TGTGCCTGGAGTCGACGGGGAAGGCGTGTGGAGACCCAGTACTTC
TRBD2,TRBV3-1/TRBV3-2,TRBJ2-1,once,CASRGLAGEQFF,TGTGCCAGTAGAGGACTAGCGGGTGAGCAGTTCTTC
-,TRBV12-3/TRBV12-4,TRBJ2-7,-,CASSSDSYEQYF,TGTGCCAGCAGTTCCGACAGCTACGAGCAGTACTTC
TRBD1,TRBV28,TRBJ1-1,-,CASSSHGQGTTEAFF,TGTGCCAGCAGTTCGCACGGACAGGGAACCACTGAAGCTTTCTTT
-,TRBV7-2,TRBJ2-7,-,CASSLEARPAVYEQYF,TGTGCCAGCAGCTTAGAGGCTCGGCCGGCGGTCTACGAGCAGTACTTC
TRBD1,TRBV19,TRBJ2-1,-,CASSIDRGTGGFNEQFF,TGTGCCAGTAGTATAGATCGTGGGACAGGGGGCTTCAATGAGCAGTTCTTC
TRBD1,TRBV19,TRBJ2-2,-,CASSRTGVDTGELFF,TGTGCCAGTAGTCGGACAGGGGTGGACACCGGGGAGCTGTTTTTT
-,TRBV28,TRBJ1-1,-,CASKLLIPVTEAFF,TGTGCCAGCAAACTCCTCATTCCGGTTACTGAAGCTTTCTTT
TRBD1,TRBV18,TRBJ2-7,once,CASSPPDRNSYEQYF,TGTGCCAGCTCACCACCGGACAGGAACTCCTACGAGCAGTACTTC
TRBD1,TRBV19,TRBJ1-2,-,CASSSYTGGNYGYTF,TGTGCCAGTAGTAGTTATACAGGGGGCAACTATGGCTACACCTTC
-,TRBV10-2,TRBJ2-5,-,CASSPVQGETQYF,TGCGCCAGCAGTCCTGTACAGGGAGAGACCCAGTACTTC
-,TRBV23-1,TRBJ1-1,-,CASSQTPGKESGPGKNTEAFF,TGCGCCAGCAGTCAAACCCCCGGAAAAGAGTCGGGTCCAGGGAAGAACACTGAAGCTTTCTTT
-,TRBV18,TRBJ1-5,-,CASSLDKSNQPQHF,TGTGCCAGCTCCCTGGACAAAAGCAATCAGCCCCAGCATTTT
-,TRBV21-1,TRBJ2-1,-,CASRPGKQGRNEQFF,TGTGCCAGCAGACCTGGCAAGCAGGGTCGGAATGAGCAGTTCTTC
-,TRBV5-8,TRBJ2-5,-,CASSGASRLETQYF,TGTGCCAGCAGCGGGGCCAGTAGATTAGAGACCCAGTACTTC
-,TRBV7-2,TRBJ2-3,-,CASRSAGTDTQYF,TGTGCCAGCAGGTCAGCGGGCACAGATACGCAGTATTTT
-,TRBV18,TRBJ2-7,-,CASSPPAIYEQYF,TGTGCCAGCTCACCGCCCGCGATCTACGAGCAGTACTTC
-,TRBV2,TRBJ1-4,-,CASSLTEGKLFF,TGTGCCAGCAGTCTTACAGAGGGAAAACTGTTTTTT
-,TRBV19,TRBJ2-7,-,CASSPTGTSYEQYF,TGTGCCAGTAGTCCAACGGGGACATCCTACGAGCAGTACTTC
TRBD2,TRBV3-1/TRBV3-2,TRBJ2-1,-,CASSQPPASGRADEQFF,TGTGCCAGCAGCCAACCGCCGGCTAGCGGGAGGGCAGATGAGCAGTTCTTC
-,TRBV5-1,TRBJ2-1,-,CASSPNERQQFF,TGCGCCAGCAGCCCTAATGAGCGGCAGCAGTTCTTC
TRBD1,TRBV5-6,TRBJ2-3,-,CASSPRQGAADTQYF,TGTGCCAGCAGCCCGCGACAGGGGGCGGCAGATACGCAGTATTTT
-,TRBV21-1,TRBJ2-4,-,CASSKYSPTPQNIQYF,TGTGCCAGCAGCAAATATTCGCCAACTCCTCAAAACATTCAGTACTTC
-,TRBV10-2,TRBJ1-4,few,CASSQRQSFTNEKLFF,TGCGCCAGCAGTCAAAGACAGTCTTTCACTAATGAAAAACTGTTTTTT
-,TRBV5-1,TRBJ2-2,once,CASSFGGTNTGELFF,TGCGCCAGCAGCTTCGGGGGTACGAACACCGGGGAGCTGTTTTTT
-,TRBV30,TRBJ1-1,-,CAWSPRGNTEAFF,TGTGCCTGGAGTCCACGAGGGAACACTGAAGCTTTCTTT
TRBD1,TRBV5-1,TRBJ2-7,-,CASSLQGARDEQYF,TGCGCCAGCAGCTTACAGGGGGCGAGGGACGAGCAGTACTTC
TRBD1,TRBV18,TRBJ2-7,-,CASSPLEDRGRYEQYF,TGTGCCAGCTCCCCACTGGAGGACAGGGGGCGATACGAGCAGTACTTC
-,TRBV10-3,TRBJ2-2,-,CAIRGDRVNTGELFF,TGTGCCATCAGGGGAGATAGGGTGAACACCGGGGAGCTGTTTTTT
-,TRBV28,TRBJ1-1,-,CASSFSGPRAFF,TGTGCCAGCAGTTTTTCAGGCCCGAGAGCTTTCTTT
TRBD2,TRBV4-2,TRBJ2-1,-,CASSQVGGLAGNEQFF,TGTGCCAGCAGCCAAGTGGGTGGGCTAGCGGGCAATGAGCAGTTCTTC